This section outlines one T cell receptor (beta chain) sequence together with its context. Its target is not known. TCRdb reprocessed the 5' RACE reads, keeping one entry per CDR3 protein, no DNA. Here the sample table reports about 550,000 distinct CDR3 sequences. There are 13 residues in the CDR3. Germline V gives CDR1 SGHRS, CDR2 YFSETQ. The data originate from a study of T cells expressing NK-cell markers. Study-level findings and limits: Six donors carried dominant NKG2C+ clonotypes that made up roughly 1.0-7.5% of their CD8+ T cells.

The sample was blood T cells: a sorted CD56 or NKG2C T cell subset, CD4+ or CD8+ T cells, or bulk PBMC T cells (not recorded which). V is TRBV5-1 and J is TRBJ2-1; TCRdb proposes TRBD1, but this gene call is untestable without DNA. The origin of this receptor is a man aged 18 to 29 in good health. This chain's CDR3 is CASSEPGHNEQFF.